The 9 T cell receptor beta chains given below trace back to one sample, sequenced in a study of radiotherapy plus CTLA-4 blockade in lung cancer. Assay used: immunoSEQ multiplex PCR; TCRdb lists only in-frame clones, some missing. The data hold around 99,000 clones, with 80% to 90% observed a single time. Sequencing was performed on peripheral blood, taken from a patient treated with radiotherapy plus ipilimumab. These receptors were taken from a human donor with non-small cell lung cancer that progressed on radiotherapy plus ipilimumab.

The chain combines TRBV18 with TRBJ2-7, with a tentative D call TRBD2 (5 bases). The CDR3 consists of 15 residues. Trimming pared 3 bases from V and 1 base from J, leaving 13 bases between. Germline CDR1 is KGHSH and CDR2 is LQKENI. CDR3 in DNA: TGTGCCAGCTCACCGGGGAGCCCGCCGTCCTACGAGCAGTACTTC. Its protein is CASSPGSPPSYEQYF.

This chain joins TRBV18 and TRBJ1-4; D is possibly TRBD1 (6 bases). The CDR3 length is 13 residues. V was pared by 4 bases and J by 7 bases, with 10 bases between. Per the germline V gene, CDR1 is KGHSH and CDR2 is LQKENI. CDR3 coding DNA: TGTGCCAGCTCACGGGGGGCTGGTGAAAAACTGTTTTTT. Translation gives CASSRGAGEKLFF. Looking up the rest from reference TRBV18 and TRBJ1-4 gives the full variable domain: NAGVMQNPRHLVRRRGQEARLRCSPMKGHSHVYWYRQLPEEGLKFMVYLQKENIIDESGMPKERFSAEFPKEGPSILRIQQVVRGDSAAYFCASSRGAGEKLFFGSGTQLSVL.

For the CDR3, the DNA is TGTGCCAGCAGCCAAGATTGGGCCGGGACTAGCGGGAGGGGTTACAATGAGCAGTTCTTC. Translation: CASSQDWAGTSGRGYNEQFF. The gene calls are TRBV14 and TRBJ2-1; the match to TRBD2 covers 16 bases. This CDR3 has 20 residues. V trimming: 0 bases; J trimming: 4 bases; junction bases outside the gene matches: 9. Looked up from germline, CDR1 is SGHDN and CDR2 is FVKESK.

The CDR3 region is CASSESSVYEQYF. CDR3 DNA: TGCGCCAGCAGTGAGTCGAGCGTCTACGAGCAGTACTTC. The rearrangement joins TRBV10-1 to TRBJ2-7; D uncertain. This CDR3 region has 13 residues. V shed 0 bases and J shed 3 bases, with 6 bases lying between them. Germline assignment: CDR1 WNHNN and CDR2 SYGVQD (reference sequence).

This rearrangement joins TRBV5-6 to TRBJ2-1; TRBD2 matches at 7 bases. Germline trimming cut 1 base from V and 9 bases from J; bases unmatched to any gene: 4. The CDR3 totals 13 residues. Looked up from germline, CDR1 is SGHDT and CDR2 is YYEEEE. The CDR3 nucleotides are TGTGCCAGCAGCTTGCGGGGGGTAAGTGAGCAGTTCTTC. It is translated as CASSLRGVSEQFF.

The chain links TRBV6-1 to TRBJ1-5; D ambiguous. This CDR3 region has 13 residues. Germline V gives CDR1 MNHNS, CDR2 SASEGT. Trimming removed 2 bases from V and 0 bases from J, with 2 bases in between. The CDR3 spells CASSESSNQPQHF. CDR3 coding DNA: TGTGCCAGCAGTGAATCTAGCAATCAGCCCCAGCATTTT.

The CDR3 DNA reads as TGTGCCAGCTCACCGCCTGGCCTCCCTGGAAACACCATATATTTT. As protein: CASSPPGLPGNTIYF. The J gene is TRBJ1-3, the V gene TRBV18, with no clear D. CDR1 is KGHSH and CDR2 is LQKENI in the germline V gene. V was trimmed by 3 bases and J by 2 bases, leaving 11 bases between them. CDR3 length: 15 residues.

In this sample, this clone turned up once. The gene calls are TRBV7-8 and TRBJ1-2; TRBD1 aligns across 7 bases. The CDR3 totals 15 residues. V was pared by 5 bases and J by 2 bases, with 8 bases of the junction left unmatched. Per germline, CDR1 SGHVS and CDR2 FQNEAQ. The CDR3 is CASSQGQGQNYGYTF. In nucleotides, the CDR3 is TGTGCCAGCAGCCAAGGGCAGGGACAGAACTATGGCTACACCTTC.

This chain connects TRBV18 to TRBJ1-6; D unclear. CDR1 and CDR2 (germline): KGHSH, LQKENI. The germline V and J ends were trimmed by 10 bases and 8 bases, with 15 bases remaining between them. The CDR3 extends over 13 amino acids. The CDR3 loop reads CATLKGPDSPLHF. The CDR3 bases are TGTGCCACCCTGAAAGGGCCGGATTCACCCCTCCACTTT.